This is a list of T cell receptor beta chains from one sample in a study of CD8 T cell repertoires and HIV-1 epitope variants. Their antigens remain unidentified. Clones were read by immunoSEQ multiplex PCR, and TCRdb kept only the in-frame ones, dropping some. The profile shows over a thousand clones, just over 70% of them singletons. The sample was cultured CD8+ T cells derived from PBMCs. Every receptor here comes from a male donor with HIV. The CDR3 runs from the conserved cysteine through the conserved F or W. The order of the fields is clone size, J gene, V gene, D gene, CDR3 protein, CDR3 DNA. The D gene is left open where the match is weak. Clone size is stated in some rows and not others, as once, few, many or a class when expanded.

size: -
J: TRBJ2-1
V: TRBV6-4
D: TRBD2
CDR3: CASSEAGGPNEQFF
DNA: TGTGCCAGCAGTGAAGCGGGGGGGCCCAATGAGCAGTTCTTC

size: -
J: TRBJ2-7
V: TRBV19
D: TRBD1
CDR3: CASSRTGQDLYEQYF
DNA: TGTGCCAGTAGTAGGACAGGACAGGACCTCTACGAGCAGTACTTC

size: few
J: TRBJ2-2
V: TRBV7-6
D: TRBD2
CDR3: CASRNLADNTGELFF
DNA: TGTGCCAGCAGAAATCTAGCGGATAACACCGGGGAGCTGTTTTTT

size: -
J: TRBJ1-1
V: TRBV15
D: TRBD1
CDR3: CATSRSRGTDEAFF
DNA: TGTGCCACCAGCAGGTCCCGTGGGACAGATGAAGCTTTCTTT

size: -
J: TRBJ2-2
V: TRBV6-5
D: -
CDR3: CASSYSMGSNTGELFF
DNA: TGTGCCAGCAGTTACTCGATGGGGTCGAACACCGGGGAGCTGTTTTTT

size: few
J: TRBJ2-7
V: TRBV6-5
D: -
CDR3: CASSRGISGEQYF
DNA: TGTGCCAGCAGCCGCGGGATCTCGGGCGAGCAGTACTTC

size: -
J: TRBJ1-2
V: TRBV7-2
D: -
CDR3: CASSLVAVTNYGYTF
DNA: TGTGCCAGCAGCTTAGTCGCGGTCACCAACTATGGCTACACCTTC

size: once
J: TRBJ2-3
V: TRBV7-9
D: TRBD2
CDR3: CASSPSGNTDTQYF
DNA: TGTGCCAGCAGCCCGAGCGGGAACACAGATACGCAGTATTTT

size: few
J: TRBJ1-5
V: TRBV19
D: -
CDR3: CASTIFNGNQPQHF
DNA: TGTGCCAGTACTATTTTTAATGGCAATCAGCCCCAGCATTTT

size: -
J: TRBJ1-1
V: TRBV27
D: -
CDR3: CASSFPGPGTEAFF
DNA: TGTGCCAGCAGTTTCCCTGGCCCAGGAACTGAAGCTTTCTTT

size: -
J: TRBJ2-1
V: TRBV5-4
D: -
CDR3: CASSLGGLLNEQFF
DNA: TGTGCCAGCAGCTTGGGGGGACTTCTGAATGAGCAGTTCTTC

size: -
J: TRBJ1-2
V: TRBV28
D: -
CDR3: CASSEPRTGPNYGYTF
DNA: TGTGCCAGCAGTGAACCTCGGACGGGACCTAACTATGGCTACACCTTC

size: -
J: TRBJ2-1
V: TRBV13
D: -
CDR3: CASSSTGNNEQFF
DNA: TGTGCCAGCAGCTCTACAGGGAACAATGAGCAGTTCTTC

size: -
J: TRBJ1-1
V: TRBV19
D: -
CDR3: CASRIPGQPNTEAFF
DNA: TGTGCCAGTAGGATACCTGGACAGCCGAACACTGAAGCTTTCTTT

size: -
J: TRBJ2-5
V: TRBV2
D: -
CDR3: CASSDPDSAWGTQYF
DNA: TGTGCCAGCAGTGATCCGGACAGCGCTTGGGGGACCCAGTACTTC

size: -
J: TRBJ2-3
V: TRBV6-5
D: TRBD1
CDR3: CASSGTGGTDTQYF
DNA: TGTGCCAGCAGTGGGACAGGCGGGACAGATACGCAGTATTTT

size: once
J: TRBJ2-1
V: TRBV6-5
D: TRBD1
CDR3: CASRDSSYNEQFF
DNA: TGTGCCAGTCGGGACAGCTCCTACAATGAGCAGTTCTTC

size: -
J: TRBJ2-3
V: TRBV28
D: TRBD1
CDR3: CASSSILQGTPTSTDTQYF
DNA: TGTGCCAGCAGCTCAATTCTACAGGGGACCCCAACTAGCACAGATACGCAGTATTTT